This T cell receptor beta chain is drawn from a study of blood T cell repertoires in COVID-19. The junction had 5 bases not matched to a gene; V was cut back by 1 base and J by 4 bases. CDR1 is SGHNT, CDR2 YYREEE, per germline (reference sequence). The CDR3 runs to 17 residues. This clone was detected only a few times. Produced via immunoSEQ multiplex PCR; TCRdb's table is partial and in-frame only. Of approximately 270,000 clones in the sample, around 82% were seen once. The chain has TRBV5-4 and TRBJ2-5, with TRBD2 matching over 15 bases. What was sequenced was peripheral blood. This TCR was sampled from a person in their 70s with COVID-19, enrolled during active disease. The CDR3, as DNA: TGTGCCAGCAGCTTGTTTCGGGGACTAGCGGGGGGAGAGACCCAGTACTTC. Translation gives CASSLFRGLAGGETQYF.